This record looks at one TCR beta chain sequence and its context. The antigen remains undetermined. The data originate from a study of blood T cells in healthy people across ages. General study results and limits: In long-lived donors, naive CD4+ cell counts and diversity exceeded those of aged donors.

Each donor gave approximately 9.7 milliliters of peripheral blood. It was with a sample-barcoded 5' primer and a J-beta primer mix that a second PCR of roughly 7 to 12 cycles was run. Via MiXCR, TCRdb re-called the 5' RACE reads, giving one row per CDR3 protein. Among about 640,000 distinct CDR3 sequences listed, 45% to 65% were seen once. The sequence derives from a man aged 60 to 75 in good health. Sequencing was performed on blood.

The CDR3 bases are TGTGCCAGCAGTGGGTTGGGCGAGCCCTACAATGAGCAGTTCTTC. Its protein is CASSGLGEPYNEQFF. This chain links TRBV27 with TRBJ2-1; D not certain. This CDR3 spans 15 amino acids. Germline CDR1 reads MNHEY; CDR2 reads SMNVEV (reference sequence). Trimming removed 5 bases at V and 2 bases at J, with 13 bases between.